The entry that follows covers one T cell receptor (beta chain) sequence. Its antigen is undetermined. The protocol was immunoSEQ multiplex PCR, while the TCRdb copy is restricted to in-frame clones and leaves out a portion. The repertoire consists of some 29,000 clones, with 92% occurring once and the leading ten covering around 8.9%. This entry is derived from a study of OX40 agonist ivuxolimab in advanced cancers. Study at large: Of the participants, under 50% had some prior anti-PD-1, anti-PD-L1 or anti-CTLA-4 therapy, which was allowed. The study's findings and limits: At doses 0.1 to 3.0 mg/kg, CD4+ and CD8+ clones expanded.

CDR3 length: 10 residues. V was cut by 7 bases and J by 4 bases, with 3 bases left in between. Germline V gene lookup returns CDR1 SNHLY and CDR2 FYNNEI. The sequencing used CD4+ or CD8+ T cells sorted from blood, collected in a trial of the OX40 agonist ivuxolimab. The source of this sequence is an adult with an advanced solid tumor such as melanoma, head and neck, liver or kidney cancer. The rearrangement uses TRBV2 and TRBJ2-3; D gene uncertain. The CDR3 coding sequence is TGTGCCAGCAAACCAGATACGCAGTATTTT. Its translation is CASKPDTQYF.